This T cell receptor (beta chain) was documented in a study of cytomegalovirus exposure and HLA in healthy donors. Researchers ran the PCR with 60 Vbeta and 13 Jbeta primers. Some clones are missing from TCRdb's copy, which holds only in-frame ones; the method was immunoSEQ multiplex PCR. The sample carries 170,000 or so clones, 80% recorded once. Note on this clone: Its antigen is not identified.

CDR1 and CDR2 (germline): LNHDA, SQIVND (reference sequence). The CDR3 sequence is 15 residues long. Trimming took off 7 bases at V and 0 bases at J, with 15 bases between the two ends. Whole-study results and caveats: Cytomegalovirus-associated status was assigned to fewer than 200 TCR beta chains.

The clonotype was recovered from a boy aged 5-17 years in good health and CMV-seronegative. Sequencing was done on a sample of PBMCs. The chain carries TRBV19 and TRBJ1-1; possible D gene TRBD1, 6 bases. The CDR3 reads CASKPGTRMNTEAFF. The CDR3 DNA sequence: TGTGCCAGTAAGCCAGGGACAAGGATGAACACTGAAGCTTTCTTT.